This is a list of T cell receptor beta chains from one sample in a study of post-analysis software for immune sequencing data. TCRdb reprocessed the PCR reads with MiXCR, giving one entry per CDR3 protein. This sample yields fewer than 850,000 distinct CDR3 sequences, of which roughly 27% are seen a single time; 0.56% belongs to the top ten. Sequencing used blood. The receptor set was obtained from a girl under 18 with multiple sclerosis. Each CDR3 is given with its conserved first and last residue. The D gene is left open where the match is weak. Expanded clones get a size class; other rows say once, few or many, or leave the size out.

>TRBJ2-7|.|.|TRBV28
CASSLRIYEQYF
TGTGCCAGCAGCTTAAGGATTTACGAGCAGTACTTC
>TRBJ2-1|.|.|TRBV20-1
CSASGDSDNEQFF
TGCAGTGCTAGTGGGGACTCCGACAATGAGCAGTTCTTC
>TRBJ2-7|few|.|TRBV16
CASSLTGTGSSYEQYF
TGTGCCAGCAGCCTAACTGGGACTGGGAGCTCCTACGAGCAGTACTTC
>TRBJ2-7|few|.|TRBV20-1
CSAGADEQYF
TGCAGTGCTGGGGCGGACGAGCAGTACTTC
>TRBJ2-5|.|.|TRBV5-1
CASSLLRVEETQYF
TGCGCCAGCAGCTTGCTGCGAGTGGAGGAGACCCAGTACTTC
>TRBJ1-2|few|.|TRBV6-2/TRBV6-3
CASSETENYGYTF
TGTGCCAGCAGTGAGACAGAAAACTATGGCTACACCTTC
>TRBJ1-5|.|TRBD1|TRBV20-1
CSARGTGAQPQHF
TGCAGTGCTAGGGGGACAGGGGCTCAGCCCCAGCATTTT
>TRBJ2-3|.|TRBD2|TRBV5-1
CASSPYGRGGFTDTQYF
TGCGCCAGCAGCCCCTATGGGCGGGGGGGTTTCACAGATACGCAGTATTTT
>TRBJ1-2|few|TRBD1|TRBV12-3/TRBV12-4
CASSFQDREYYGYTF
TGTGCCAGCAGTTTCCAGGACAGGGAGTACTATGGCTACACCTTC
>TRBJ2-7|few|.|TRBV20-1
CSGTAYYEQYF
TGCAGTGGTACAGCTTATTACGAGCAGTACTTC
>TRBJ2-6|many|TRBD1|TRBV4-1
CASSLQGAGANVLTF
TGCGCCAGCAGTCTACAGGGGGCTGGGGCCAACGTCCTGACTTTC
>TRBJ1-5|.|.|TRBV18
CASSPAGGGGNQPQHF
TGTGCCAGCTCACCGGCAGGCGGCGGTGGCAATCAGCCCCAGCATTTT
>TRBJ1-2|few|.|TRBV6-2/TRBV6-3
CASSYLIVLAATNYGYTF
TGTGCCAGCAGTTACCTGATCGTGCTCGCCGCAACTAACTATGGCTACACCTTC
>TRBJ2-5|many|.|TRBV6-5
CASSNSMETQYF
TGTGCCAGCAGCAACTCTATGGAGACCCAGTACTTC
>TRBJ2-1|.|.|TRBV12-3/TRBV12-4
CASSFLSRAWRDTSYNEQFF
TGTGCCAGCAGTTTTCTAAGCAGGGCGTGGCGGGATACCTCCTACAATGAGCAGTTCTTC
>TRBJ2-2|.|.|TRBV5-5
CASSPQTTGELFF
TGTGCCAGCAGCCCGCAGACAACCGGGGAGCTGTTTTTT
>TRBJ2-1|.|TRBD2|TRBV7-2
CASSRLAGGGTYNEQFF
TGTGCCAGCAGCCGACTAGCGGGAGGCGGGACCTACAATGAGCAGTTCTTC
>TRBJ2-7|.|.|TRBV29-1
CSVEGARAYEQYF
TGCAGCGTTGAAGGGGCCAGGGCATACGAGCAGTACTTC